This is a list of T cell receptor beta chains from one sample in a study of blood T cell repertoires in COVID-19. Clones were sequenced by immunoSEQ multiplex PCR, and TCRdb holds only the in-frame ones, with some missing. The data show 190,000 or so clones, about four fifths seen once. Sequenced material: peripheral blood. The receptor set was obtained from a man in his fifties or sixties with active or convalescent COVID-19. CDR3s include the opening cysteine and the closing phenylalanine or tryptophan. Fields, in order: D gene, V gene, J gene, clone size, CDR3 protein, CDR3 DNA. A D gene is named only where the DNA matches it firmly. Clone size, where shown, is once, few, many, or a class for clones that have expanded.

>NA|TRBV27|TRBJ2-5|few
CASSLWGPGETQYF
TGTGCCAGCAGTTTGTGGGGGCCGGGGGAGACCCAGTACTTC
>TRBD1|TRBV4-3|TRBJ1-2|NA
CASSQATGQGLAAYTF
TGCGCCAGCAGCCAGGCCACTGGACAGGGGCTAGCGGCTTACACCTTC
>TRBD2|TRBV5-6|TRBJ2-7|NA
CASSLGSGAYEQYF
TGTGCCAGCAGCTTGGGAAGCGGGGCCTACGAGCAGTACTTC
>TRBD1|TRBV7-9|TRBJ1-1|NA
CASSLGQGAGTEAFF
TGTGCCAGCAGCTTAGGTCAGGGGGCCGGCACTGAAGCTTTCTTT
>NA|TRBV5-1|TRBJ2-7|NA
CASSGHPVSYEQYF
TGCGCCAGCTCGGGACACCCAGTTTCCTACGAGCAGTACTTC
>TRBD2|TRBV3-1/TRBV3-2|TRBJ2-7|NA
CATRASGGSAYEQYF
TGTGCCACCCGAGCTAGCGGGGGGAGCGCCTACGAGCAGTACTTC
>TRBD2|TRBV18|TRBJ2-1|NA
CASSPTSGGARVEQFF
TGTGCCAGCTCACCTACAAGCGGGGGGGCCCGAGTTGAGCAGTTCTTC
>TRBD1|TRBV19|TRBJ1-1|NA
CATSRWDRNTEAFF
TGTGCCACCAGTAGGTGGGACAGGAACACTGAAGCTTTCTTT
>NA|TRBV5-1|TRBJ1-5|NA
CASSLDGDSNQPQHF
TGCGCCAGCAGCTTGGACGGAGATAGCAATCAGCCCCAGCATTTT
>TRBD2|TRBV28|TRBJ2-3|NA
CASSPGTSGGESDTQYF
TGTGCCAGCAGTCCCGGGACTAGCGGGGGGGAATCAGATACGCAGTATTTT